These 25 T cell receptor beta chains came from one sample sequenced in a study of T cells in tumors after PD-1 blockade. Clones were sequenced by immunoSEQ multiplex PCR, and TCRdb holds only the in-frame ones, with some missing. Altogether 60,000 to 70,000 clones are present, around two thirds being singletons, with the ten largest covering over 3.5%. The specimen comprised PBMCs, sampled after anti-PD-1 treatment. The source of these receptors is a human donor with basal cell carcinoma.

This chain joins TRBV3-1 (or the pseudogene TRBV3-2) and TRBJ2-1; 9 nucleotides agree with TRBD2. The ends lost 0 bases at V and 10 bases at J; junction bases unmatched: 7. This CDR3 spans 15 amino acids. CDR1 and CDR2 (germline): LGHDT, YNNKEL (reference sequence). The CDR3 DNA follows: TGTGCCAGCAGCCAAGATGGGCGGGGGGGCTTGGAGCAGTTCTTC. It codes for CASSQDGRGGLEQFF.

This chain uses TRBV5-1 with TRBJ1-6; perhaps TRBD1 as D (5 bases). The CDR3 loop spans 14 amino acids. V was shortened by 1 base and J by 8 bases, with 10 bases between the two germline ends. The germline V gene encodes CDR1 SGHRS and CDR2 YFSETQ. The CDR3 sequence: CASSLSPGDSPLHF. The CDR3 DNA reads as TGCGCCAGCAGCTTGAGTCCGGGGGATTCACCCCTCCACTTT.

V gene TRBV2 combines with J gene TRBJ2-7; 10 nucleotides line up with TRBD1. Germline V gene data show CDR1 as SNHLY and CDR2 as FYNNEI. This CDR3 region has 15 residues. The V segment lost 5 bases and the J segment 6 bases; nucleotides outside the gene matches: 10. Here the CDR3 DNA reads TGTGCCAGCAGTTTATACGGGACAGGGGATGCCGAGCAGTACTTC. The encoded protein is CASSLYGTGDAEQYF.

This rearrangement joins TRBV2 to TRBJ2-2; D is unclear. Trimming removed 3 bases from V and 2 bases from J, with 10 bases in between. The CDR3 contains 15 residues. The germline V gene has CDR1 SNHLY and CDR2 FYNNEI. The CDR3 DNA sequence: TGTGCCAGCAGTGACCGGGCCCGAAACACCGGGGAGCTGTTTTTT. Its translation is CASSDRARNTGELFF.

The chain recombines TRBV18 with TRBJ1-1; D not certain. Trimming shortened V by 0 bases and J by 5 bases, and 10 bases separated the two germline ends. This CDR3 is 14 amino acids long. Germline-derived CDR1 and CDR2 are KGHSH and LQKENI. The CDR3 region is CASSPPEQTTEAFF. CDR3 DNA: TGTGCCAGCTCACCACCGGAGCAGACTACTGAAGCTTTCTTT.

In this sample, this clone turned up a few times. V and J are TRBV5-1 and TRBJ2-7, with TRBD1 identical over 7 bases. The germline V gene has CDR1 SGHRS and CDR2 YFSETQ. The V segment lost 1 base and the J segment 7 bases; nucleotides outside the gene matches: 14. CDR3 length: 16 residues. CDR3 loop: CASSLLAGGPSGEQYF. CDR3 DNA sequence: TGCGCCAGCAGCTTGTTGGCAGGGGGACCGTCGGGGGAGCAGTACTTC.

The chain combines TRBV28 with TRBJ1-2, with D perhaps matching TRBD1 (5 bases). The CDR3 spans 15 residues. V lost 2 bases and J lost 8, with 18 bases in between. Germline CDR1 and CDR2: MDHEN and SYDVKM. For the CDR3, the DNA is TGTGCCAGCAGTTTACCCGGGGCCGGGGCACGAGGCTACACCTTC. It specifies CASSLPGAGARGYTF.

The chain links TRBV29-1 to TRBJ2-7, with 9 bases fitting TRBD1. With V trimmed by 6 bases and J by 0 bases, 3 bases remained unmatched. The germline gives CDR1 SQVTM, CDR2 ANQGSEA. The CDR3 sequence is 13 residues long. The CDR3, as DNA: TGCAGCGTGGGACAGGGTAACTCCTACGAGCAGTACTTC. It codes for CSVGQGNSYEQYF.

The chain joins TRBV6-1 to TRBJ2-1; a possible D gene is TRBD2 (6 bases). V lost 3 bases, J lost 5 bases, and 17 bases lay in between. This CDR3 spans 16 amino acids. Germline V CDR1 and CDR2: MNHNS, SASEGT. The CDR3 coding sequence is TGTGCCAGCAGTGATCTTGGCGGGGCCTATAACAATGAGCAGTTCTTC. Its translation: CASSDLGGAYNNEQFF.

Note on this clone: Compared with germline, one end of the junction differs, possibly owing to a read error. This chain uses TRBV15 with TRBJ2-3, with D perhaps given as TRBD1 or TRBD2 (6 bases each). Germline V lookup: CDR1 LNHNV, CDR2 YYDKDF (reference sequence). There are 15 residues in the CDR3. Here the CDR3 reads CATSRDGGPTYTQYF. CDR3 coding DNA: TGTGCCACCAGCAGAGACGGGGGCCCCACATATACGCAGTATTTT. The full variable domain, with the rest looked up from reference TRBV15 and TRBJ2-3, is DAMVIQNPRYQVTQFGKPVTLSCSQTLNHNVMYWYQQKSSQAPKLLFHYYDKDFNNEADTPDNFQSRRPNTSFCFLDIRSPGLGDTAMYLCATSRDGGPTYTQYFGPGTRLTVL.

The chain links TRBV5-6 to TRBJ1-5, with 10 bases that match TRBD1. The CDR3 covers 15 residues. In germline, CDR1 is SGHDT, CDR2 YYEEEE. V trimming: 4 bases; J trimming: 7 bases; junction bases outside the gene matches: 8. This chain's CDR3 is CASSTDRGIGQPQHF. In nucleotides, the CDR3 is TGTGCCAGCAGCACGGACAGGGGGATAGGACAGCCCCAGCATTTT. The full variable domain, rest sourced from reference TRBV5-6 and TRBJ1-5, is DAGVTQSPTHLIKTRGQQVTLRCSPKSGHDTVSWYQQALGQGPQFIFQYYEEEERQRGNFPDRFSGHQFPNYSSELNVNALLLGDSALYLCASSTDRGIGQPQHFGDGTRLSIL.

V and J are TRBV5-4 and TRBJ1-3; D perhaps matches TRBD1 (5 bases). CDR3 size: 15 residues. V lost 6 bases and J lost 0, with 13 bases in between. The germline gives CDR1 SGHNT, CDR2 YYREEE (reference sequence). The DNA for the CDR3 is TGTGCCAGCAACGCGCAGGGAAGCTCTGGAAACACCATATATTTT. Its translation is CASNAQGSSGNTIYF. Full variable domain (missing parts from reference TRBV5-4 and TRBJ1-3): ETGVTQSPTHLIKTRGQQVTLRCSSQSGHNTVSWYQQALGQGPQFIFQYYREEENGRGNFPPRFSGLQFPNYSSELNVNALELDDSALYLCASNAQGSSGNTIYFGEGSWLTVV.

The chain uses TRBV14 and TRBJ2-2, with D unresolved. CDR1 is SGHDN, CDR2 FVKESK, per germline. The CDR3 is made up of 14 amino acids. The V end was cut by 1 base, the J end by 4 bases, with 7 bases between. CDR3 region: CASSQGQFTGELFF. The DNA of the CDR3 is TGTGCCAGCAGCCAAGGACAATTCACCGGGGAGCTGTTTTTT.

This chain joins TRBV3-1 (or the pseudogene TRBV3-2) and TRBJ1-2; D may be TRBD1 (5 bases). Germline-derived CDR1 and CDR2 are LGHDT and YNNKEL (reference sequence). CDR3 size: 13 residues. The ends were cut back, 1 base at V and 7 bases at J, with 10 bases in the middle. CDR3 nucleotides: TGTGCCAGCAGCCAAGTGGAAAGGGGTGGCTACACCTTC. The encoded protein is CASSQVERGGYTF.

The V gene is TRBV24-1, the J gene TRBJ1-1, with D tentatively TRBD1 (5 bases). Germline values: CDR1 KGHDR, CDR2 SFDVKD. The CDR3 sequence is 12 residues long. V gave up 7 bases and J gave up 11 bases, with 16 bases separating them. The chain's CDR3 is CATRILGPNAFF. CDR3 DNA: TGTGCCACCAGAATATTGGGACCTAATGCTTTCTTT.

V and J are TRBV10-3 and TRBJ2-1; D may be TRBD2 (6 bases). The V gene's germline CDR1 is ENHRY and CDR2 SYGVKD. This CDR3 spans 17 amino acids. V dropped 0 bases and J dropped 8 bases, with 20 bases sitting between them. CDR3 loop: CAISESGRLEGSYEQFF. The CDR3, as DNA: TGTGCCATCAGTGAGTCGGGTCGACTAGAAGGGTCGTATGAGCAGTTCTTC.

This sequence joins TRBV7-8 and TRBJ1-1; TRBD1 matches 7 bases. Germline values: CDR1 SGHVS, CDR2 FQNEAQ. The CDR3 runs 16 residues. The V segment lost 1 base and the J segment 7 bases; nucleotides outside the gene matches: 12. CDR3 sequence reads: CASSLGWLTGEDEAFF. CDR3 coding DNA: TGTGCCAGCAGCTTAGGATGGCTTACAGGGGAAGATGAAGCTTTCTTT.

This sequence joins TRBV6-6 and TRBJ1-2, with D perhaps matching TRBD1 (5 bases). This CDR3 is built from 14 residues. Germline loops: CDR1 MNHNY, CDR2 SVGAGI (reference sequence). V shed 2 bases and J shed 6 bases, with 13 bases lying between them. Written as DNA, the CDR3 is TGTGCCAGCAGTTACCCGGGACTCCCACATGGCTACACCTTC. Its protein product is CASSYPGLPHGYTF.

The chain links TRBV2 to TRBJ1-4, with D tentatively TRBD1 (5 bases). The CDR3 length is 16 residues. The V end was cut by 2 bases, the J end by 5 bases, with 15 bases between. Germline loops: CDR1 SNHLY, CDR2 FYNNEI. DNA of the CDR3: TGTGCCAGCAGTGAAAGATTACAGGCCATGAATGAAAAACTGTTTTTT. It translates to CASSERLQAMNEKLFF.

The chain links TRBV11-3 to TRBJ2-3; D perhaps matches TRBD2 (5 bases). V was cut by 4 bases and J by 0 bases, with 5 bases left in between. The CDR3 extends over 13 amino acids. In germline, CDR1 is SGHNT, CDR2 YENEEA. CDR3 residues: CASSWESTDTQYF. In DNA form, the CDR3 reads TGTGCCAGCAGCTGGGAGAGCACAGATACGCAGTATTTT. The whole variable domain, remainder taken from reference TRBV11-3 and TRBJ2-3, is EAGVVQSPRYKIIEKKQPVAFWCNPISGHNTLYWYLQNLGQGPELLIRYENEEAVDDSQLPKDRFSAERLKGVDSTLKIQPAELGDSAVYLCASSWESTDTQYFGPGTRLTVL.

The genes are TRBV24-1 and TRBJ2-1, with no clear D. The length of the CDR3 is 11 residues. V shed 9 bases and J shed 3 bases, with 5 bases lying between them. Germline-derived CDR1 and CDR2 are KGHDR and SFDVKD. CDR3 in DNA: TGTGCCACCGGCGTCTACAATGAGCAGTTCTTC. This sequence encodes CATGVYNEQFF.

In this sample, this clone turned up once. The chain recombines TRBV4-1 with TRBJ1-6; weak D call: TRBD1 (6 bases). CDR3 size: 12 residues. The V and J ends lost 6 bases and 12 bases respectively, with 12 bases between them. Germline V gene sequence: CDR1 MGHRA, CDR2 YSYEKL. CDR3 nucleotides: TGCGCCAGCAGGACACCAGGGGAACCCCTCCACTTT. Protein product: CASRTPGEPLHF.

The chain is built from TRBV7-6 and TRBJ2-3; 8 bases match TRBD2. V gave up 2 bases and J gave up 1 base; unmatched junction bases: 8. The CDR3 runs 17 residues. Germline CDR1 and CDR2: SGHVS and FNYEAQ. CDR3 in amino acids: CASSLRGPGLGTDTQYF. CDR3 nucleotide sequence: TGTGCCAGCAGCTTAAGGGGCCCGGGACTAGGCACAGATACGCAGTATTTT.

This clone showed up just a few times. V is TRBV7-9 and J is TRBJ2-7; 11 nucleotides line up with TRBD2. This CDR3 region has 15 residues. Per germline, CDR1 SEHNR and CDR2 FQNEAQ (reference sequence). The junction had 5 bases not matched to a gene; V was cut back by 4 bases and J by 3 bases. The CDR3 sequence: CASSSSLAGVYEQYF. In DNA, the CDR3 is TGTGCCAGCAGCTCATCACTAGCGGGGGTCTACGAGCAGTACTTC. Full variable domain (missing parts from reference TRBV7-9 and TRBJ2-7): DTGVSQNPRHKITKRGQNVTFRCDPISEHNRLYWYRQTLGQGPEFLTYFQNEAQLEKSRLLSDRFSAERPKGSFSTLEIQRTEQGDSAMYLCASSSSLAGVYEQYFGPGTRLTVT.

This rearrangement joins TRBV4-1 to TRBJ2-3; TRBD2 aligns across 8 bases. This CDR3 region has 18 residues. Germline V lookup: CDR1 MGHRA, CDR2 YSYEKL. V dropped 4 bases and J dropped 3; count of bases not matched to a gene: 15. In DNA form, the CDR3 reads TGCGCCAGCAGCCGTGGACTAGCCTTAGTAGGCCCTACAGATACGCAGTATTTT. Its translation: CASSRGLALVGPTDTQYF.